This T cell receptor (beta chain) appears in the sequencing data of a study of blood T cell repertoires in COVID-19. For the study at large: COVID-19 samples from acute and convalescent phases originated in the United States, Italy and Spain. Sources were T cells, B-cell-depleted T cells, or PBMCs; the material itself was cDNA or gDNA.

In the source study's methods: Amplification of reference gene primers provided the estimated nucleated cell counts. Clones were read by immunoSEQ multiplex PCR, and TCRdb kept only the in-frame ones, dropping some. For V, J and clone size, that table is used; D and trimming come from the DNA. This sample has about 97,000 clones, with approximately 84% found just once. The CDR3 is 16 amino acids. With V trimmed by 5 bases and J by 1 base, 4 bases remained unmatched. CDR1 and CDR2 from the germline V gene are MNHEY and SVGEGT. This clone was detected only once. The TCR comes from a man in his fifties or sixties with acute or convalescent COVID-19. V is TRBV6-2 or TRBV6-3 and J is TRBJ2-3, with 12 bases fitting TRBD2. The specimen sequenced was peripheral blood. CDR3 nucleotide sequence: TGTGCCAGCAGTATACTAGCGGGAGGCGGCACAGATACGCAGTATTTT. It codes for CASSILAGGGTDTQYF.